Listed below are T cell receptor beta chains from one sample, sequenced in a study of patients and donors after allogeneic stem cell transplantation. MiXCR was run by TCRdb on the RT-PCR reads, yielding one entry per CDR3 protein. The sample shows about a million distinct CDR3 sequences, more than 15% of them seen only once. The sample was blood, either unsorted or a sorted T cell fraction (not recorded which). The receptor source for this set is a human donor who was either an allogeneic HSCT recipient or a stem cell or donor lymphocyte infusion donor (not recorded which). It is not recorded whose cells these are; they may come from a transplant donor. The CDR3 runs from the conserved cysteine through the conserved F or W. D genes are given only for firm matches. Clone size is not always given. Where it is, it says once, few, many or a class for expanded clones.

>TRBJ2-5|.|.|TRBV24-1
CATSDSEGAGQETQYF
TGTGCCACCAGTGATTCGGAGGGGGCAGGGCAAGAGACCCAGTACTTC
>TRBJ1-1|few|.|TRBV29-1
CSLARASGAEAFF
TGCAGCCTTGCTAGAGCCTCTGGGGCTGAAGCTTTCTTT
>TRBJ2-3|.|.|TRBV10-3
CAIRSSSTDTQYF
TGTGCCATCAGGAGTAGCTCCACAGATACGCAGTATTTT
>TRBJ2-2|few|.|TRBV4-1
CASSQGVFGNTGELFF
TGCGCCAGCAGCCAAGGGGTATTTGGGAACACCGGGGAGCTGTTTTTT
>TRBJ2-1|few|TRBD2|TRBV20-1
CSGTSGIRNEQFF
TGCAGTGGGACTAGCGGGATACGGAATGAGCAGTTCTTC
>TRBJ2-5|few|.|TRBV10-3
CAINGGEGETQYF
TGTGCCATCAATGGGGGAGAGGGAGAGACCCAGTACTTC
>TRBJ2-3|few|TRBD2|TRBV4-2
CASSQAGVAGLDTQYF
TGTGCCAGCAGCCAAGCCGGGGTAGCGGGGTTAGATACGCAGTATTTT
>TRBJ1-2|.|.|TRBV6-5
CASSSEGGSNYGYTF
TGTGCCAGCAGTTCTGAGGGGGGGTCTAACTATGGCTACACCTTC
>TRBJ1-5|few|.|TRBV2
CASSAFGFNQPQHF
TGTGCCAGCAGTGCTTTCGGTTTCAATCAGCCCCAGCATTTT
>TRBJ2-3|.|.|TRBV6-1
CASTLEPTSQSTDTQYF
TGTGCCAGCACCCTAGAGCCGACTAGTCAGTCGACAGATACGCAGTATTTT
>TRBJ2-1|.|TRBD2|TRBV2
CASMGAGGFILNEQFF
TGTGCCAGCATGGGAGCGGGAGGATTTATACTGAATGAGCAGTTCTTC
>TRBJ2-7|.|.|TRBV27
CASSLVSEWAESSYEQYF
TGTGCCAGCAGTTTAGTCTCTGAATGGGCAGAGAGCTCCTACGAGCAGTACTTC
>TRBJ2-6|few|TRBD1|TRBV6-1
CASSHGTGGSGANVLTF
TGTGCCAGCAGTCATGGGACAGGGGGCTCTGGGGCCAACGTCCTGACTTTC
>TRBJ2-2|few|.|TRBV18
CASSQVGSNTGELFF
TGTGCCAGCTCACAAGTCGGATCGAACACCGGGGAGCTGTTTTTT
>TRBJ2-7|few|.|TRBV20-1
CSASGGPTYEQYF
TGCAGTGCTAGCGGGGGGCCAACCTACGAGCAGTACTTC
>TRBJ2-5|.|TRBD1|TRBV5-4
CASTQPDRVGETQYF
TGTGCCAGCACCCAACCGGACAGGGTTGGAGAGACCCAGTACTTC
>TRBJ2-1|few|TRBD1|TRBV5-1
CASSQAGTGDYNEQFF
TGCGCCAGCAGCCAGGCCGGGACAGGGGACTACAATGAGCAGTTCTTC
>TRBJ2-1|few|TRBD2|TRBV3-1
CASSLTSGTRNEQFF
TGTGCCAGCAGCCTCACTAGCGGGACGCGGAATGAGCAGTTCTTC
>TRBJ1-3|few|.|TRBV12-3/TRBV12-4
CASNSPTGRKIGNTIYF
TGTGCCAGCAATAGCCCAACAGGGAGAAAGATTGGAAACACCATATATTTT
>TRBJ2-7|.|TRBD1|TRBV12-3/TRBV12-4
CASSRGFDEQYF
TGTGCCAGCAGCAGGGGGTTCGACGAGCAGTACTTC
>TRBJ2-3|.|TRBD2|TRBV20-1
CSARELAGKDTQYF
TGCAGTGCTAGAGAACTAGCGGGAAAAGATACGCAGTATTTT
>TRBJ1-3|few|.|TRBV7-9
CASSSTTQDGNTIYF
TGTGCCAGCAGCTCGACAACACAAGATGGAAACACCATATATTTT
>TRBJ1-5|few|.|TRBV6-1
CASSEYRGAGNQPQHF
TGTGCCAGCAGTGAATATCGGGGGGCGGGCAATCAGCCCCAGCATTTT
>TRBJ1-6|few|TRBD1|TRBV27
CASRQGGNSPLHF
TGTGCCAGCAGACAGGGGGGAAATTCACCCCTCCACTTT
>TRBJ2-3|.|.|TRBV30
CAWIGLNTDTQYF
TGTGCCTGGATAGGACTAAACACAGATACGCAGTATTTT
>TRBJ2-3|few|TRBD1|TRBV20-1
CSAFPRGTDTQYF
TGCAGTGCCTTTCCCAGGGGGACAGATACGCAGTATTTT
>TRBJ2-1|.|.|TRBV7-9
CASSSKGDNLYNEQFF
TGTGCCAGCAGCTCAAAGGGGGACAACTTATACAATGAGCAGTTCTTC
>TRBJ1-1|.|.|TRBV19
CASSIGGPDLRAFF
TGTGCCAGTAGTATAGGTGGTCCGGACCTCCGAGCTTTCTTT
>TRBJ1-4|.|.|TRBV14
CASSQARPGEEKLFF
TGTGCCAGCAGCCAAGCTCGGCCAGGAGAAGAAAAACTGTTTTTT
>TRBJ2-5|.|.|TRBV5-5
CASSSQARETQYF
TGTGCCAGCAGCTCGCAGGCGCGGGAGACCCAGTACTTC
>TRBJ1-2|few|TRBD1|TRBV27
CASSLFGTGGADGYTF
TGTGCCAGCAGTTTATTTGGGACAGGGGGCGCGGATGGCTACACCTTC